The clone carrying this TCR beta chain was seen more than once but under ten times. Its specificity is unknown. The data are from a study of vaccination and CD4 T cells after COVID-19. Study in general: According to the study, participants were given two doses of BNT162b2 or mRNA-1273 vaccine. Whole-study findings and limits: Median reactive clonotypes, those recognizing SARS-CoV-2, rose from approximately 21 to 40, not significantly.

CD4+ T cells that had been cultured provided DNA sequenced with the Oncomine TCR Beta short-read assay. One entry per CDR3 protein, called by TCRdb with MiXCR from the PCR reads. The table records some 15,000 distinct CDR3 sequences, around 40% of them present only once. This CDR3 has 18 residues. Treatment indicated: roughly 10-day PBMC culture with coronavirus spike peptide pools or control peptides (ViraFEST assay). The source of this sequence is a human donor with COVID-19. The chain recombines TRBV21-1 with TRBJ2-3; TRBD1 was called by the table and not checked on the DNA. TRBV21-1 is a pseudogene locus. What was sequenced was cultured CD4+ T cells from blood. The CDR3 reads CASSKGIDSGDFTDTQYF. CDR3 nucleotide sequence: TGTGCCAGCAGCAAAGGGATAGACTCAGGGGATTTCACAGATACGCAGTATTTT.